Sequencing of this T cell receptor (beta chain) was carried out in a study of blood T cell repertoires in COVID-19. As for the study in general: The United States, Italy and Spain supplied acute and convalescent COVID-19 samples. Nucleic acid was either cDNA or gDNA, and it came from T cells, B-cell-depleted T cells, or PBMCs.

The CDR3 length is 16 residues. In germline, CDR1 is SGHTA, CDR2 FQGNSA. Between the trimmed V and J ends, which lost 4 bases and 4 bases, there was a span of 19 bases. Source study methods: Reference gene primer amplification in the assay estimated nucleated cell counts. Assay used: immunoSEQ multiplex PCR; TCRdb lists only in-frame clones, some missing. D and trimming come from the DNA, and the V and J calls and clone size come from that table. The profile shows roughly 290,000 clones, roughly 88% of them singletons. This sequence joins TRBV7-2 and TRBJ1-2, with D maybe TRBD1 (5 bases). The sequence was collected from a human donor with COVID-19, enrolled during active disease. The donor label of this sample is uncertain. The sequenced sample was peripheral blood. The CDR3 DNA reads as TGTGCCAGCAGCTCGCGGGACGGTAGATACCTCTATGGCTACACCTTC. It specifies CASSSRDGRYLYGYTF. The full variable domain, completed using reference TRBV7-2 and TRBJ1-2, is GAGVSQSPSNKVTEKGKDVELRCDPISGHTALYWYRQSLGQGLEFLIYFQGNSAPDKSGLPSDRFSAERTGGSVSTLTIQRTQQEDSAVYLCASSSRDGRYLYGYTFGSGTRLTVV.